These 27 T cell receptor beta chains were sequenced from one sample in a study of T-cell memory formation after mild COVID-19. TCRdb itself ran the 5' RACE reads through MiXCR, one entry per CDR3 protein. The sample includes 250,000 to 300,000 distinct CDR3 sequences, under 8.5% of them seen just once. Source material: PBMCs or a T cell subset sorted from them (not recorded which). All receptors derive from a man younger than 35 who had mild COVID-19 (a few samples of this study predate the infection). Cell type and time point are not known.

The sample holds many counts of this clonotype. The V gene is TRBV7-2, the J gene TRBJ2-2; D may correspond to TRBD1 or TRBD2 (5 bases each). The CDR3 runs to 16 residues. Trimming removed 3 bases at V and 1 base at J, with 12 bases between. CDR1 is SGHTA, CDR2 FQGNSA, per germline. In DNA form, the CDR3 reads TGTGCCAGCAGCTTGGGGACCGCAGTGAACACCGGGGAGCTGTTTTTT. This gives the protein CASSLGTAVNTGELFF.

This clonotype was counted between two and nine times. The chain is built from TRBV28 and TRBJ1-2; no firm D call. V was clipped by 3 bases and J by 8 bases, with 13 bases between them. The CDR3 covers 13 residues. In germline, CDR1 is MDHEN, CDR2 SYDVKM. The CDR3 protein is CASSLGISRGYTF. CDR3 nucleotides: TGTGCCAGCAGTTTGGGTATTTCTCGAGGCTACACCTTC.

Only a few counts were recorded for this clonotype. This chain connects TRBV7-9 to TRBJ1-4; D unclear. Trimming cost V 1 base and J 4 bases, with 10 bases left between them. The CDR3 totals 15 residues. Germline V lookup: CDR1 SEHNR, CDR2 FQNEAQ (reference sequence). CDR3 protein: CASSLDLYDNEKLFF. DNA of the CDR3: TGTGCCAGCAGCTTAGATCTGTACGATAATGAAAAACTGTTTTTT. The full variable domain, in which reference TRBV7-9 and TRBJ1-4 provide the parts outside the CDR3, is DTGVSQNPRHKITKRGQNVTFRCDPISEHNRLYWYRQTLGQGPEFLTYFQNEAQLEKSRLLSDRFSAERPKGSFSTLEIQRTEQGDSAMYLCASSLDLYDNEKLFFGSGTQLSVL.

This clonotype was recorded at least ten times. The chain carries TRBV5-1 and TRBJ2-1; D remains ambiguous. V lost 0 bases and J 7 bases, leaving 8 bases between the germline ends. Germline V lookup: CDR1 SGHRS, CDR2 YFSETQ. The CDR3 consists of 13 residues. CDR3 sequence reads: CASSLVPSNEQFF. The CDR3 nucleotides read TGCGCCAGCAGCTTGGTCCCGAGTAATGAGCAGTTCTTC.

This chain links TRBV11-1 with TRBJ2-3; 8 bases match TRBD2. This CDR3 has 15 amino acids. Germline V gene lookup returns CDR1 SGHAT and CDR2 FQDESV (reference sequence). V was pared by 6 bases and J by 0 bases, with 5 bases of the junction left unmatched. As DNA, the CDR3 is TGTGCCAGCAGATCGAGCGGGGGAAGCACAGATACGCAGTATTTT. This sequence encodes CASRSSGGSTDTQYF. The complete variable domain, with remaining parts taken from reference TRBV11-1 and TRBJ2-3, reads EAEVAQSPRYKITEKSQAVAFWCDPISGHATLYWYRQILGQGPELLVQFQDESVVDDSQLPKDRFSAERLKGVDSTLKIQPAELGDSAMYLCASRSSGGSTDTQYFGPGTRLTVL.

This CDR3 reads CSAVGDQGPYEQYF. The CDR3 region has the DNA TGCAGCGCGGTGGGGGACCAGGGCCCTTACGAGCAGTACTTC. The rearrangement uses TRBV20-1 and TRBJ2-7; either TRBD1 or TRBD2 may fit D (5 bases each). The CDR3 consists of 14 residues. Germline-derived CDR1 and CDR2 are DFQATT and SNEGSKA (reference sequence).

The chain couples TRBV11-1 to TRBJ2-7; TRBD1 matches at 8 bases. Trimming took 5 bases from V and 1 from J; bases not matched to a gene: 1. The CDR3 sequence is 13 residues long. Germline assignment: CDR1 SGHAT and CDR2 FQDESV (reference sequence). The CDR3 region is CASSGQGSYEQYV. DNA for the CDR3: TGTGCCAGCAGCGGACAGGGTTCCTACGAGCAGTACGTC.

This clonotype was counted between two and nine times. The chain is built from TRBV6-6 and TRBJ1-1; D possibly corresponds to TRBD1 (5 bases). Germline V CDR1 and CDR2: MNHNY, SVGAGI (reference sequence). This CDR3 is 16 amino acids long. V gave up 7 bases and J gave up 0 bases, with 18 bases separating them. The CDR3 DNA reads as TGTGCCAGCAATAACCCATTTCGCAGGGTGAACACTGAAGCTTTCTTT. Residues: CASNNPFRRVNTEAFF.

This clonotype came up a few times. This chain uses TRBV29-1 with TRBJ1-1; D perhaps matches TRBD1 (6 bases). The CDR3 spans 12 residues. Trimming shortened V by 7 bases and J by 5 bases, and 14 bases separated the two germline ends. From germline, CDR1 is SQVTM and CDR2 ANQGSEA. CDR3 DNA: TGCAGCGCGAAACAGGGTAGAACTGAAGCTTTCTTT. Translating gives CSAKQGRTEAFF.

This CDR3 is CASGSETYEQYF. The CDR3 coding sequence is TGTGCTAGTGGTTCCGAGACCTACGAGCAGTACTTC. The rearrangement links TRBV12-5 to TRBJ2-7; D ambiguous. V dropped 4 bases and J dropped 2 bases, with 6 bases sitting between them. Germline CDR1 is LGHNT and CDR2 is FRNRAP. This CDR3 is 12 amino acids long.

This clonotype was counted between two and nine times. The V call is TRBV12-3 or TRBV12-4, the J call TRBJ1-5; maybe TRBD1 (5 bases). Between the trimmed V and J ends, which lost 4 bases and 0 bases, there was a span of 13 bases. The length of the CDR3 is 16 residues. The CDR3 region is CASSYAGTYSNQPQHF. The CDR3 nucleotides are TGTGCCAGCAGTTACGCAGGGACTTATAGCAATCAGCCCCAGCATTTT.

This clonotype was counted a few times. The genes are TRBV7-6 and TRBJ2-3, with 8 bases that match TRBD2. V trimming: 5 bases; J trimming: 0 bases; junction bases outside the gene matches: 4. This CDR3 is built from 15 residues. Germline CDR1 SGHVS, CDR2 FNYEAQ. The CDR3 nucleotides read TGTGCCAGCAGCATAACTAGCGGAAGCACAGATACGCAGTATTTT. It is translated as CASSITSGSTDTQYF.

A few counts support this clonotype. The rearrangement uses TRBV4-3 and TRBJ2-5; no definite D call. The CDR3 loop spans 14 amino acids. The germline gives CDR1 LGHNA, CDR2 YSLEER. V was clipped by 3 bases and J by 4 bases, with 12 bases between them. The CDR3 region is CASSQVASGETQYF. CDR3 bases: TGCGCCAGCAGCCAGGTCGCGTCGGGAGAGACCCAGTACTTC.

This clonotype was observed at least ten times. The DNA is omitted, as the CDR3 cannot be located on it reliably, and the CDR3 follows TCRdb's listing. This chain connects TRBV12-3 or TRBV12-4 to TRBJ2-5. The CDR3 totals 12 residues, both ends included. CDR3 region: CASSSSSETQYF.

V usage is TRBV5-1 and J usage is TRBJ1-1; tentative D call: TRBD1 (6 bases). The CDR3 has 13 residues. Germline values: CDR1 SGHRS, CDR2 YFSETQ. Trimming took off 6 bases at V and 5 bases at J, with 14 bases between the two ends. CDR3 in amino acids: CASTEGGGTEAFF. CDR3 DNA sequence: TGCGCCAGCACCGAAGGAGGGGGGACTGAAGCTTTCTTT.

The CDR3 sequence: CASSPISGIEAFF. The CDR3, as DNA: TGTGCCAGCAGCCCGATTTCGGGTATTGAAGCTTTCTTT. The gene calls are TRBV7-9 and TRBJ1-1; D is unclear. In germline, CDR1 is SEHNR, CDR2 FQNEAQ (reference sequence). V lost 5 bases and J 7 bases, leaving 14 bases between the germline ends. The CDR3 is 13 residues long.

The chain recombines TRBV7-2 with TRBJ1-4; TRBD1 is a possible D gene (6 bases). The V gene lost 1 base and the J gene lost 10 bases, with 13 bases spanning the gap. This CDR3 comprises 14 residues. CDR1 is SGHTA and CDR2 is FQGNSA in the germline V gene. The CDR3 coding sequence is TGTGCCAGCAGCTTAGACAGGGCTGGGGGAAAACTGTTTTTT. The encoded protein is CASSLDRAGGKLFF.

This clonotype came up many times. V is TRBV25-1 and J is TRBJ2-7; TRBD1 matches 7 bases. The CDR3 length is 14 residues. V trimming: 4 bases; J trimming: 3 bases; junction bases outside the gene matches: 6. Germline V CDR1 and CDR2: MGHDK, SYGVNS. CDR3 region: CASSGDRAYYEQYV. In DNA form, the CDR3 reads TGTGCCAGCAGTGGAGACAGGGCCTACTACGAGCAGTACGTC.

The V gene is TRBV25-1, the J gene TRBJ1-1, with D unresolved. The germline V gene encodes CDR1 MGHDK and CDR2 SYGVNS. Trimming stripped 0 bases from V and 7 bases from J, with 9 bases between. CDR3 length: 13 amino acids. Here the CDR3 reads CASSEYMADEAFF. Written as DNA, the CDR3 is TGTGCCAGCAGTGAATATATGGCAGATGAAGCTTTCTTT.

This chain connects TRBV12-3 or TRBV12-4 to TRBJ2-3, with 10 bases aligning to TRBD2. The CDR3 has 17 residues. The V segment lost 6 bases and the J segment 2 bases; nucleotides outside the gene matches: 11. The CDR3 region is CASRNTGTSEYTDTQYF. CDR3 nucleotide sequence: TGTGCCAGCAGGAATACCGGGACTAGCGAGTACACAGATACGCAGTATTTT.

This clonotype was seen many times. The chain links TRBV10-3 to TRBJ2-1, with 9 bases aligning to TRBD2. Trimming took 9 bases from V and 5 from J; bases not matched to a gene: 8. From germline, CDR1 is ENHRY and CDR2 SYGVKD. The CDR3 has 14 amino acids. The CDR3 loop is CAIRRLAEHNEQFF. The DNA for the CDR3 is TGTGCCATAAGAAGACTAGCGGAACACAATGAGCAGTTCTTC.

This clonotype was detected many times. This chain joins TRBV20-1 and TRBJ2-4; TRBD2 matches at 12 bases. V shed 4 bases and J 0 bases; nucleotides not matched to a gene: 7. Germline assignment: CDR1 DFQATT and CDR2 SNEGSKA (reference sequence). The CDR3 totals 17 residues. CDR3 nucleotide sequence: TGCAGTGCTAAGGGACTAGCGGGCGACCTAGCCAAAAACATTCAGTACTTC. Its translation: CSAKGLAGDLAKNIQYF.

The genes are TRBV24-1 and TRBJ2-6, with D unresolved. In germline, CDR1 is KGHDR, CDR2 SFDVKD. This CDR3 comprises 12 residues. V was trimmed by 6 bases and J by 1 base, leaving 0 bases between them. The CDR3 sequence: CATSSGANVLTF. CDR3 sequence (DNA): TGTGCCACCAGTTCTGGGGCCAACGTCCTGACTTTC.

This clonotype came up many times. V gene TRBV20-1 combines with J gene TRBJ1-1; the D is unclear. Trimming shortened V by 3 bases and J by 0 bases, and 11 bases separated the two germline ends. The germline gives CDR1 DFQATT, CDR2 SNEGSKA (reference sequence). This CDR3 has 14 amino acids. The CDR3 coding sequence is TGCAGTGCTAGCAGTCAGGAGATGAACACTGAAGCTTTCTTT. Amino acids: CSASSQEMNTEAFF.

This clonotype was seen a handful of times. CDR3: CASSDIKRREQFF. The CDR3 DNA reads TGTGCCAGCAGTGACATTAAGAGGCGTGAGCAGTTCTTC. This chain connects TRBV6-4 to TRBJ2-1; no reliable D call. The CDR3 totals 13 residues. Germline V CDR1 and CDR2: MRHNA, SNTAGT. The germline V and J ends were trimmed by 2 bases and 9 bases, with 11 bases remaining between them.

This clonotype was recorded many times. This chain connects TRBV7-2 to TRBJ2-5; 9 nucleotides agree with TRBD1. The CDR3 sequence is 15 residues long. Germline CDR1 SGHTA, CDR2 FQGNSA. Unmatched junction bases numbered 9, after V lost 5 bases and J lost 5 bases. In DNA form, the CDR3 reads TGTGCCAGCAGCACCAACAGGGGGCCGGAGGAGACCCAGTACTTC. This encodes CASSTNRGPEETQYF.

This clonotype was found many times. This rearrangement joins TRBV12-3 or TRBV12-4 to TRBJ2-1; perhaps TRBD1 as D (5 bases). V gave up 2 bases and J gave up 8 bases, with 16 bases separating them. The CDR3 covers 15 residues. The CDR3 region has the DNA TGTGCCAGCAGTTTACTGCAGGGTAAAATGCATGAGCAGTTCTTC. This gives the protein CASSLLQGKMHEQFF.